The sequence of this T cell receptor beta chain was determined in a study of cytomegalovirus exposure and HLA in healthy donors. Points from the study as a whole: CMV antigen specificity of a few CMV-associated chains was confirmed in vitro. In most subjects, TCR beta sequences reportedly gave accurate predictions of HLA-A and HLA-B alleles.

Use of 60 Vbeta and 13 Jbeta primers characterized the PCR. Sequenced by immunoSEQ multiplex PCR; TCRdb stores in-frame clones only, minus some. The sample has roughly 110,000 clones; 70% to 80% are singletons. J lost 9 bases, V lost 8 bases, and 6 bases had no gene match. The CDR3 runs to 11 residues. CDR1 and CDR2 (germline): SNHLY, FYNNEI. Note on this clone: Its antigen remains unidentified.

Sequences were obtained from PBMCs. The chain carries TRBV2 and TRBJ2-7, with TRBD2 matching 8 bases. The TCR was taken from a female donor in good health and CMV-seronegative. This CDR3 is CASGSGVGQYF. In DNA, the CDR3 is TGTGCCAGCGGTAGCGGGGTCGGGCAGTACTTC.